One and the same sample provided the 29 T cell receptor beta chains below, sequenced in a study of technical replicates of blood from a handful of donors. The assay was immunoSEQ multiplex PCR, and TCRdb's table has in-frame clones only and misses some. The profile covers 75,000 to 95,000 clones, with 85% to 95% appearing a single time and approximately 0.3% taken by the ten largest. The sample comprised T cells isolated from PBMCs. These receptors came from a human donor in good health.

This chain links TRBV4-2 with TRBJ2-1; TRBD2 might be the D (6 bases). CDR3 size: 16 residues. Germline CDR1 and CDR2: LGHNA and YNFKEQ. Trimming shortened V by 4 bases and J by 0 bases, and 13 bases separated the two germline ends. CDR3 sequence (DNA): TGTGCCAGCAGCCGAGCACGGGGGAGCTCCTACAATGAGCAGTTCTTC. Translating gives CASSRARGSSYNEQFF.

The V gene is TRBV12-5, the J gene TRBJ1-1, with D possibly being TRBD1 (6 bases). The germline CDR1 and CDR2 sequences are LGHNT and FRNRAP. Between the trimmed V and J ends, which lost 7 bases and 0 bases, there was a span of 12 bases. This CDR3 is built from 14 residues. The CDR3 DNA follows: TGTGCTAGTGCCAACCAGGGGTTGAACACTGAAGCTTTCTTT. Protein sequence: CASANQGLNTEAFF.

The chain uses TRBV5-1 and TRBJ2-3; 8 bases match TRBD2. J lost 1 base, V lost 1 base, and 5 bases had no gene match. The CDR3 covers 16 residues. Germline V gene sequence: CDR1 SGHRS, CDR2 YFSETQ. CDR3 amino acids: CASSLPSGFGTDTQYF. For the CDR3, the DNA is TGCGCCAGCAGCTTGCCTAGCGGGTTCGGCACAGATACGCAGTATTTT.

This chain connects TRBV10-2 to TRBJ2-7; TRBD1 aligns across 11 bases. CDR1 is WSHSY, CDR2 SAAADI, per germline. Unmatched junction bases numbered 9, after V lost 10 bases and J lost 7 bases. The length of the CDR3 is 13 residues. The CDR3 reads CATSSRDRGEQYF. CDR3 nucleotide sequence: TGCGCCACCTCCAGCCGGGACAGGGGGGAGCAGTACTTC.

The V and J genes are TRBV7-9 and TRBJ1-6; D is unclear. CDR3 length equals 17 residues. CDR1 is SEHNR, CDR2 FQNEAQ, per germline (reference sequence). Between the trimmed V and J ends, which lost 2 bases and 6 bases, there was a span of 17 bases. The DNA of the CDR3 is TGTGCCAGCAGCTTATCTGACCCCAGGTTGGGTAATTCACCCCTCCACTTT. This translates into CASSLSDPRLGNSPLHF.

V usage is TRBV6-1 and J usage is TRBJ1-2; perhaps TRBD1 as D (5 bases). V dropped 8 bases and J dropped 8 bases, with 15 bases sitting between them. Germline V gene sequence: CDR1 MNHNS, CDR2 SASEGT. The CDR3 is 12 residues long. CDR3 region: CASGDYLEGYTF. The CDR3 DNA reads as TGTGCCAGCGGGGACTATCTCGAGGGCTACACCTTC.

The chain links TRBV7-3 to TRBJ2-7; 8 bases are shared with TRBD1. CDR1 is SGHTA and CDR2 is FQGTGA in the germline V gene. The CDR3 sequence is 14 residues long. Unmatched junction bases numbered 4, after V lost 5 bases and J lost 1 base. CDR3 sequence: CASSIDRGSYEQYF. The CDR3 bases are TGTGCCAGCAGCATCGACAGGGGATCCTACGAGCAGTACTTC.

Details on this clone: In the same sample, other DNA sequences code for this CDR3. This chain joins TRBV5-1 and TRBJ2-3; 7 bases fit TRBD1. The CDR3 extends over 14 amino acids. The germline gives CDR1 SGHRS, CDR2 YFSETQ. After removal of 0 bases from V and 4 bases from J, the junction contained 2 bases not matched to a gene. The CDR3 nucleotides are TGCGCCAGCAGCTTGGGCCAGGGGGCAGATACGCAGTATTTT. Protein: CASSLGQGADTQYF. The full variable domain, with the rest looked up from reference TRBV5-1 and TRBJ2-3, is KAGVTQTPRYLIKTRGQQVTLSCSPISGHRSVSWYQQTPGQGLQFLFEYFSETQRNKGNFPGRFSGRQFSNSRSEMNVSTLELGDSALYLCASSLGQGADTQYFGPGTRLTVL.

The DNA of the CDR3 is TGTGCCAGCAGCGGACAGGGGGCAGGGGGTCGTCAGCCCCAGCATTTT. Residues: CASSGQGAGGRQPQHF. The chain is built from TRBV28 and TRBJ1-5; 11 nucleotides match TRBD1. The V and J ends lost 6 bases and 6 bases, in that order; junction bases with no gene match: 10. Germline assignment: CDR1 MDHEN and CDR2 SYDVKM. The CDR3 runs to 16 residues.

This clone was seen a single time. CDR3 coding DNA: TGCGCCAGCAGCTTTGGAGGGGCGGGGGGGCGGAACGAGCAGTACTTC. It yields the protein CASSFGGAGGRNEQYF. This chain joins TRBV5-1 and TRBJ2-7; 9 positions agree with TRBD2. Per the germline V gene, CDR1 is SGHRS and CDR2 is YFSETQ. The ends lost 2 bases at V and 5 bases at J; junction bases unmatched: 11. The CDR3 totals 16 residues.

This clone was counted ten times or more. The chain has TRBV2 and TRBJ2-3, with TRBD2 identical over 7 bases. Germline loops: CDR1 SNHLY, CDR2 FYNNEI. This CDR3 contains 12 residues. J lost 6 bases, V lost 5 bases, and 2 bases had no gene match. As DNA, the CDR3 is TGTGCCAGCAGTTCACTAGCGGATACGCAGTATTTT. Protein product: CASSSLADTQYF.

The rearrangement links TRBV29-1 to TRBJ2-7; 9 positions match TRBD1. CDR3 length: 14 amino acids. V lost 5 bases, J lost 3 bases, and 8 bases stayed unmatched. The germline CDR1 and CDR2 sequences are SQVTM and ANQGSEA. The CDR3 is CSVSRDRANYEQYF. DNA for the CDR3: TGCAGCGTTTCCCGGGACAGGGCCAACTACGAGCAGTACTTC.

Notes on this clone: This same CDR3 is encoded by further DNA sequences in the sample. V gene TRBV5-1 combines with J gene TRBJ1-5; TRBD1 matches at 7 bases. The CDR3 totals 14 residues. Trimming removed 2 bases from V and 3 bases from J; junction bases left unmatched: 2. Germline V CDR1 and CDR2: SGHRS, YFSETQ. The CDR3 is CASSLTGDNQPQHF. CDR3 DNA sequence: TGCGCCAGCAGCTTAACAGGGGACAATCAGCCCCAGCATTTT.

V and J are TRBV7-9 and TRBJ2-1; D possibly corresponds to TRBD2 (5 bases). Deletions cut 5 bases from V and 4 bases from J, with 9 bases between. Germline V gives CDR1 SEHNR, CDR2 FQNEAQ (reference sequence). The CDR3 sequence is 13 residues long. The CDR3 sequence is CASSPGVYNEQFF. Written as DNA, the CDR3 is TGTGCCAGCAGCCCCGGGGTGTACAATGAGCAGTTCTTC. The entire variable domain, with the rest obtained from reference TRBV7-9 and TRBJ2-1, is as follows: DTGVSQNPRHKITKRGQNVTFRCDPISEHNRLYWYRQTLGQGPEFLTYFQNEAQLEKSRLLSDRFSAERPKGSFSTLEIQRTEQGDSAMYLCASSPGVYNEQFFGPGTRLTVL.

Here the CDR3 reads CASSLVGQGSITDTQYF. The CDR3 bases are TGTGCCAGCAGCTTAGTCGGTCAGGGTAGTATCACAGATACGCAGTATTTT. The chain links TRBV7-3 to TRBJ2-3; possibly TRBD1 for D (5 bases). The CDR3 extends over 17 amino acids. Germline CDR1 SGHTA, CDR2 FQGTGA. V gave up 2 bases and J gave up 2 bases, with 17 bases separating them. The full variable domain, in which reference TRBV7-3 and TRBJ2-3 provide the parts outside the CDR3, is GAGVSQTPSNKVTEKGKYVELRCDPISGHTALYWYRQSLGQGPEFLIYFQGTGAADDSGLPNDRFFAVRPEGSVSTLKIQRTERGDSAVYLCASSLVGQGSITDTQYFGPGTRLTVL.

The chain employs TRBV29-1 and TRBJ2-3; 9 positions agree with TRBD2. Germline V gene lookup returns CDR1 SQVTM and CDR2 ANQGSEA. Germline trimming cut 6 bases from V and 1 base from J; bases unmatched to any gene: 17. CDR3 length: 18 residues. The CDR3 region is CSVLGGGGALRGTDTQYF. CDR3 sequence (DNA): TGCAGCGTCCTGGGCGGCGGGGGGGCCCTCCGTGGCACAGATACGCAGTATTTT.

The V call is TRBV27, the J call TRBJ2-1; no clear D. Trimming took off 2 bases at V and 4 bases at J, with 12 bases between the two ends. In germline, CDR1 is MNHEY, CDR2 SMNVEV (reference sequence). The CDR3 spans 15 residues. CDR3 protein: CASSLERVAYNEQFF. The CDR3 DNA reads TGTGCCAGCAGTTTAGAACGGGTGGCGTACAATGAGCAGTTCTTC.

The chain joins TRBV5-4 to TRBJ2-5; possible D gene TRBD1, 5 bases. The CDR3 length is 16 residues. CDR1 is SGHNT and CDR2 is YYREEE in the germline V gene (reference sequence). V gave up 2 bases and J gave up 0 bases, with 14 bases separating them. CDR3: CASSFGAGQNQETQYF. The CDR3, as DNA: TGTGCCAGCAGCTTCGGTGCAGGGCAAAACCAAGAGACCCAGTACTTC.

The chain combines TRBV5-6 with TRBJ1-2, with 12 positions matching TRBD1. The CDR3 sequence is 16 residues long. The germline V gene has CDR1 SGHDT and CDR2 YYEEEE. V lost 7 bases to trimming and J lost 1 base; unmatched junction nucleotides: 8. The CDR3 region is CASRGGQGAINYGYTF. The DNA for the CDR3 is TGTGCCAGCCGGGGGGGACAGGGGGCGATTAACTATGGCTACACCTTC.

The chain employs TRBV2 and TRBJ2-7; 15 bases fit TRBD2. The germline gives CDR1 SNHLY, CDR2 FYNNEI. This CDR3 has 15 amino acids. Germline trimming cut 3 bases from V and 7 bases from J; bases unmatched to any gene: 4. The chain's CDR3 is CASSEGTSGGREQYF. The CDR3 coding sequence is TGTGCCAGCAGTGAGGGGACTAGCGGGGGGCGTGAGCAGTACTTC. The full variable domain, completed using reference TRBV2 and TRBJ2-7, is EPEVTQTPSHQVTQMGQEVILRCVPISNHLYFYWYRQILGQKVEFLVSFYNNEISEKSEIFDDQFSVERPDGSNFTLKIRSTKLEDSAMYFCASSEGTSGGREQYFGPGTRLTVT.

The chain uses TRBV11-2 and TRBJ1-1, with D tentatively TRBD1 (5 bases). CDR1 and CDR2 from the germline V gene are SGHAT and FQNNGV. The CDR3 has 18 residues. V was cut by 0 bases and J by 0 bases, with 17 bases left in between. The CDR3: CASSLEGQGNYLNTEAFF. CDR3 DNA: TGTGCCAGCAGCTTAGAGGGGCAGGGTAACTACTTGAACACTGAAGCTTTCTTT.

The CDR3 DNA follows: TGTGCCAGCAGCGTAACAGGGGGCGCTTACAATGAGCAGTTCTTC. Translation gives CASSVTGGAYNEQFF. The V gene is TRBV5-5, the J gene TRBJ2-1, with 9 bases fitting TRBD1. V shed 4 bases, J shed 4 bases, and the junction held 6 bases outside the gene matches. Looked up from germline, CDR1 is SGHKS and CDR2 is YYEKEE (reference sequence). The CDR3 has 15 residues.

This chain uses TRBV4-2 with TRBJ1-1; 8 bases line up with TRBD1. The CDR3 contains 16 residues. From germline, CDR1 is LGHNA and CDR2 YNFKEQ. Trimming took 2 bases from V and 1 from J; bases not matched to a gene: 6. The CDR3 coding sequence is TGTGCCAGCAGCCAATGGGACGGACAGGGGAACACTGAAGCTTTCTTT. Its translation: CASSQWDGQGNTEAFF.

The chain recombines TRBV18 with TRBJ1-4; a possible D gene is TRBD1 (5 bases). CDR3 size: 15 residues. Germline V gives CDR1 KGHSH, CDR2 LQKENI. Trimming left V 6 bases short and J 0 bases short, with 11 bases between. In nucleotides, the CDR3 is TGTGCCAGCTCCCGGACAACAACAACTAATGAAAAACTGTTTTTT. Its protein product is CASSRTTTTNEKLFF. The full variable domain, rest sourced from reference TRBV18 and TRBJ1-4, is NAGVMQNPRHLVRRRGQEARLRCSPMKGHSHVYWYRQLPEEGLKFMVYLQKENIIDESGMPKERFSAEFPKEGPSILRIQQVVRGDSAAYFCASSRTTTTNEKLFFGSGTQLSVL.

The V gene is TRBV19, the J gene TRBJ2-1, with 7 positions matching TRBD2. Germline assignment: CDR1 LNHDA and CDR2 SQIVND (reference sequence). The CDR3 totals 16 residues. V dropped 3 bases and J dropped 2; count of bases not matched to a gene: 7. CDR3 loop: CASSIIGGSTYNEQFF. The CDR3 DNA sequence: TGTGCCAGTAGTATCATCGGCGGGAGCACCTACAATGAGCAGTTCTTC.

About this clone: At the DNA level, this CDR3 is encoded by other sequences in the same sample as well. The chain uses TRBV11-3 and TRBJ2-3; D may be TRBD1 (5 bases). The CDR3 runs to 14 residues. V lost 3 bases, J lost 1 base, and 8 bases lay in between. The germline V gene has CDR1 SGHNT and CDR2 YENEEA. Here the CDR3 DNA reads TGTGCCAGCAGCTTGGGCAGGGGCACAGATACGCAGTATTTT. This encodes CASSLGRGTDTQYF.

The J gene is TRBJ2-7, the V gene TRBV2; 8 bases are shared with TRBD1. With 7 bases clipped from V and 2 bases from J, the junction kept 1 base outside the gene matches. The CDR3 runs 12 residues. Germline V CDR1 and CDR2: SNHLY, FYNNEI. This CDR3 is CASKDRAYEQYF. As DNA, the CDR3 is TGTGCCAGCAAGGACAGGGCCTACGAGCAGTACTTC.

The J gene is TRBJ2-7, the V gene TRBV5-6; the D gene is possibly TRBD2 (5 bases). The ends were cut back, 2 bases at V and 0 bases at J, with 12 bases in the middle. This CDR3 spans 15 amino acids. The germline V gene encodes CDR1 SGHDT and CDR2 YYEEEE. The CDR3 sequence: CASSLARESSYEQYF. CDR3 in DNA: TGTGCCAGCAGCTTAGCGAGGGAGAGCTCCTACGAGCAGTACTTC.

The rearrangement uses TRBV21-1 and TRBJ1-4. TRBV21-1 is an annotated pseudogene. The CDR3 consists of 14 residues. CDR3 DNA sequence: TGTGCCAGCAGCAAAAGGGAGCCATATGAAAAACTGTTTTTT. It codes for CASSKREPYEKLFF.